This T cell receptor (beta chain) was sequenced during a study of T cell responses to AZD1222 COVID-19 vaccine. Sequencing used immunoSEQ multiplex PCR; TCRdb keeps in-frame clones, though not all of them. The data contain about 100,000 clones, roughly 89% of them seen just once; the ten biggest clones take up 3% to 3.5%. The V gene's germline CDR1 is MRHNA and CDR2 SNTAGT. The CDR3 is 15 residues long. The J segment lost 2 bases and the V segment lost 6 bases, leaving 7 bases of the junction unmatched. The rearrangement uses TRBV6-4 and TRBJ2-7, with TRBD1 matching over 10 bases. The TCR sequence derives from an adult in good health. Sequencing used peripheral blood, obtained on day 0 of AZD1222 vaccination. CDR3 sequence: CASSRSGTGAYEQYF. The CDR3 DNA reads TGTGCCAGCAGCCGCTCGGGGACAGGGGCCTACGAGCAGTACTTC.